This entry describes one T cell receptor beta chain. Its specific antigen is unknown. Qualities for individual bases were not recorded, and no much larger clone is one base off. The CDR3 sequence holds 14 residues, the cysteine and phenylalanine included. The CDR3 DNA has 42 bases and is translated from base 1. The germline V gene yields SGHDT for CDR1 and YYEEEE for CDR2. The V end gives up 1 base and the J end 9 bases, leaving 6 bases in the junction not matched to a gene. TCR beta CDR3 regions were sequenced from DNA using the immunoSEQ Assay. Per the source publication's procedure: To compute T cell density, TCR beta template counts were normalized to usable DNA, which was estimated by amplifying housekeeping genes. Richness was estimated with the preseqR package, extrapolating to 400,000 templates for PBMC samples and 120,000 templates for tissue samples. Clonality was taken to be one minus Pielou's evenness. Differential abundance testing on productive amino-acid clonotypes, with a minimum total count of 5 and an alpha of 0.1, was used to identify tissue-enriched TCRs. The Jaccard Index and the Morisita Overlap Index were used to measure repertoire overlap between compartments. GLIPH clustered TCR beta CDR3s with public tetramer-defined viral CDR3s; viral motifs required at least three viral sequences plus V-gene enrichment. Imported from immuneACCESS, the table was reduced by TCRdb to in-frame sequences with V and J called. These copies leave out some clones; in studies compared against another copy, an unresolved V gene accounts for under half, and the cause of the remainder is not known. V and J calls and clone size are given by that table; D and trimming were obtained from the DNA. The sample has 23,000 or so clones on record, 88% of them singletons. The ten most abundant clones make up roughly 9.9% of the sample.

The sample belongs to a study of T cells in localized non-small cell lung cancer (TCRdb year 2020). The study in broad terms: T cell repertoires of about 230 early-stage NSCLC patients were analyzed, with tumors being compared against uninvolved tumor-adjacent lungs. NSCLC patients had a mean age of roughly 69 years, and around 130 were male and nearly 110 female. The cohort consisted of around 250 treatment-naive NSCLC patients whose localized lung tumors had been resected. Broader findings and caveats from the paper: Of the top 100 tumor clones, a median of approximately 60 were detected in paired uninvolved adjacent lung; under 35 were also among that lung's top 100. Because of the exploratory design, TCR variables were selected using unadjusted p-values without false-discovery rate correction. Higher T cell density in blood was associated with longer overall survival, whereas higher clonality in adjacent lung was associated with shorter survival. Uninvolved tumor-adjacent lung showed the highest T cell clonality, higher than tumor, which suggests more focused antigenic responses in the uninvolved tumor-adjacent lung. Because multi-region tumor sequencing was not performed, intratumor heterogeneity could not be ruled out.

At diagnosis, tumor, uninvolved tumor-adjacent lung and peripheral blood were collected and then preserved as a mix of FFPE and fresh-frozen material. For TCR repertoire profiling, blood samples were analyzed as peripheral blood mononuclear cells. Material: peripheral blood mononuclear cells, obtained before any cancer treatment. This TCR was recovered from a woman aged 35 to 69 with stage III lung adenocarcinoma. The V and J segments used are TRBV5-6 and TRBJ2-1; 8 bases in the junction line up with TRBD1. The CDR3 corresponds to CASSLTGQESEQFF. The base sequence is TGTGCCAGCAGCTTGACGGGACAGGAAAGTGAGCAGTTCTTC.